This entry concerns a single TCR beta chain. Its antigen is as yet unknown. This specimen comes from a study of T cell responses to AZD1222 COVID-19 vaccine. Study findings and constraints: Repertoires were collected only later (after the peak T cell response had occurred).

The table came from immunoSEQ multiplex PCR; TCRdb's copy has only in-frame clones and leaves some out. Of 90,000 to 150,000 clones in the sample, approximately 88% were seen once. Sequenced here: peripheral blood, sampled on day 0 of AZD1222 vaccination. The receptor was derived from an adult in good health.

The CDR3: CASSYPSQAGETQYF. The CDR3 DNA is TGTGCCAGCAGTTACCCTAGCCAGGCGGGAGAGACCCAGTACTTC. V and J are TRBV6-2 or TRBV6-3 and TRBJ2-5; maybe TRBD2 (5 bases). V was clipped by 2 bases and J by 4 bases, with 14 bases between them. The CDR3 extends over 15 amino acids. Germline V lookup: CDR1 MNHEY, CDR2 SVGEGT.